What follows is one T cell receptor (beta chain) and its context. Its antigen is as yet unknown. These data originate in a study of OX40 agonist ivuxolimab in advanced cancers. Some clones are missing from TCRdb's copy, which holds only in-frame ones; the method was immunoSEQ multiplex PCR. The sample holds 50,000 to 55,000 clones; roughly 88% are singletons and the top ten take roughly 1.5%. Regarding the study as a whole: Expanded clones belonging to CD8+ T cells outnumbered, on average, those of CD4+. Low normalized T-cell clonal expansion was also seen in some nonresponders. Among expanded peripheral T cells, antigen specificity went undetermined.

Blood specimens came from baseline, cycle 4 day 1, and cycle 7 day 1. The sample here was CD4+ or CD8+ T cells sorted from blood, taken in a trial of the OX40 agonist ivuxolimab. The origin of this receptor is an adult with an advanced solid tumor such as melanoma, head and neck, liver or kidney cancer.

The CDR3 reads CATSDRVANQPQHF. As DNA, the CDR3 is TGTGCCACCAGCGACAGGGTGGCCAATCAGCCCCAGCATTTT. V gene TRBV15 combines with J gene TRBJ1-5; TRBD1 agrees at 7 bases. The V segment lost 5 bases and the J segment 3 bases; nucleotides outside the gene matches: 4. This CDR3 region has 14 residues. Per the germline V gene, CDR1 is LNHNV and CDR2 is YYDKDF (reference sequence).